This TCR beta chain was found in a study of cytomegalovirus exposure and HLA in healthy donors (dated by TCRdb to the late 2010s). Study-level background: In an earlier analysis of approximately 500 of the donors, approximately 300 Gb of sequence data and just under 120 million unique TCR beta sequences from roughly 180 million T cells were reported. Of the approximately 400 genotyped donors, about 84% fell in the genetic ancestry cluster associated with self-reported Caucasian donors. In addition to the first cohort of approximately 670 subjects, a separate validation cohort of 120 different subjects was used. The study aimed to test whether cataloging public T cell receptors could reveal signatures of past pathogen exposure. Both class I and class II loci were covered by HLA typing, at four-digit resolution. An early release that covered several hundred HLA-typed donors contained approximately 300 gigabases of sequencing data and roughly 84 million unique TCR sequences. Rather than using new phenotypic data, the later analysis identified candidate immune exposures from TCR beta sequences and from how often those sequences occurred across donors. A later analysis re-examined previously published TCR beta repertoires from several hundred donors and added high-resolution HLA genotyping to investigate patterns of TCR occurrence. An earlier analysis of 587 of the donors used high-throughput TCR beta sequencing to judge whether each TCR beta V gene segment behaved as functional or pseudogenic. The number of donors typed differed by locus, with 629-630 for A, B, C, DRB1 and DQB1, around 500 for DQA1, 600 to 610 for DPA1, and approximately 470 for DPB1. To predict cytomegalovirus infection status, the study combined high-throughput TCR immunosequencing, statistical association of individual TCRs with disease status, and machine learning. Using immunosequencing, the study profiled T cell repertoires from about 650 subjects and related those repertoires to cytomegalovirus serostatus. Among some 410 genotyped donors of the cohort, an average of around 240,000 unique TCR beta nucleotide sequences were sequenced per donor, roughly a sixth of them non-productive. Every repertoire in the discovery cohort had been generated on one and the same sequencing platform. A later genetic analysis used genome-wide SNP genotypes for about 65% of the roughly 670 donors, treating that subset as a discovery cohort. Four to six DR-DQ haplotypes were handled as single units for association and clustering, since linkage in the cohort was strong. Donor age, sex, ethnicity and CMV serostatus were collected together with the repertoire data.

The CDR3 spans 13 residues, from the cysteine through the phenylalanine. Just the 39-base CDR3 DNA is kept, in frame starting at base 1. The CDR1 and CDR2 encoded by the germline V gene (reference sequence) are LNHDA and SQIVND. Relative to germline, V is 6 bases shorter and J is 2 bases shorter, with 10 bases between their ends. Overall study results and their limits: An earlier analysis of around 600 of the donors showed that most TCR beta V segments appeared in productive rearrangements either about 90% or about 30% of the time, which broadly matched IMGT annotations. In a later genetic analysis, fewer N-insertions in productive TCRs were reported among donors in an Asian-associated ancestry cluster than the approximately 670-donor mean. According to a later analysis, TCR association rates differed among HLA loci, with DRB1 alleles showing the most associated TCRs and HLA-C alleles showing the fewest. It was suggested by the authors that the approach could potentially be generalized to other disease states and immunological phenotypes. In a later genetic analysis, a missense DCLRE1C variant was associated with V-gene and J-gene trimming of TCR beta chains, and the association was replicated in an independent cohort. Most TCR sequences were observed very rarely across donors, whereas some public TCRs were present in many individuals. In vitro tests confirmed that a few of the cytomegalovirus-associated TCR beta chains recognize cytomegalovirus antigens. A group of highly shared sequence variants was considered likely to be a technical artifact of the sequencing pipeline. A later analysis associated about 17,000 TCR beta sequences with specific HLA alleles at a false discovery rate of 0.05. Linkage disequilibrium might explain the correlated functional status among segregating V segments, but an unknown experimental factor could not be ruled out. According to a later analysis, most CMV-associated TCR beta chains appeared to be HLA-restricted, and the HLA associations seemed to be driven largely by CMV exposure. A further reported finding was that TCR beta sequences accurately predicted the HLA-A and HLA-B alleles for most subjects in the first cohort. The presence/absence analyses assumed that sequencing depth was roughly uniform across donors, and that assumption may not be true. In both the original and validation cohorts, the classifier was reported to diagnose cytomegalovirus status with high specificity and sensitivity. Compared with equally common non-associated chains, HLA-associated TCR beta chains in a later analysis were more clonally expanded and had lower generation probabilities. The 87-base-pair reads could not distinguish some IMGT-functional V segments, including TRBV6-2 and TRBV6-3, so those segments were excluded. Because HLA typing was missing for some donors at each locus, association tests included only the typed subset. A later analysis reported that several top co-occurrence clusters appeared linked to parvovirus B19, influenza, CMV and Epstein-Barr virus. Assigning TCR associations to individual alleles was difficult when HLA alleles, especially DR and DQ, strongly co-occurred. The study listed around 160 TCR beta chains as associated with cytomegalovirus. Because counts were too low, seventeen rarely observed V segments, including chromosome 9 orphons, were excluded from the earlier analysis of some 590 of the donors. The only immune exposure information available for the cohort was CMV serostatus. In this cohort, only TCR beta chains were sequenced, and detectable features were limited by the absence of alpha or paired-chain data.

The cohort consisted of hundreds of healthy bone marrow donors. At the time of sampling, all cohort members were nominally healthy, though unrecorded immune exposures were likely present. The donor tested CMV seropositive and was one of the 289 seropositive cohort members. A peripheral blood sample was collected from each donor, and TCR beta sequencing was performed on peripheral blood mononuclear cells. The Qiagen DNeasy Blood Extraction Kit was used to extract genomic DNA from the blood cell samples. Library preparation used the immunoSEQ multiplex PCR assay. The multiplex PCR relied on a mix of 60 forward primers for TCR Vbeta segments and 13 reverse primers for TCR Jbeta segments. Amplification of the CDR3 region of rearranged TCR beta genes was performed with a multiplex PCR assay on genomic DNA. The Illumina HiSeq System was used to sequence the amplified TCR beta libraries as 87-base-pair reads. The study's own analysis went as follows. A later analysis counted about 76 million unique TCR beta chains across the 500 to 850 repertoires, and about 10 million of these chains were shared by at least two donors. A nearest-neighbor algorithm error-corrected the raw reads and collapsed the reads into unique sequences, merging closely related sequences to remove PCR and sequencing errors. V, D and J gene segments were assigned by aligning CDR3 sequences to IMGT reference sequences. For a sequence to be retained, at least a six-nucleotide match to both a V gene segment and a J gene segment was required. A rearrangement counted as productive if the CDR3 had no stop codons and remained in frame with V and J, and every other rearrangement counted as non-productive. CDR3 was defined by IMGT convention, running from the second conserved V-encoded cysteine to the conserved J-encoded phenylalanine. The earlier analysis of a few hundred of the donors excluded sequences that lacked an unambiguous match to a single V gene segment. In an earlier analysis of 450 to 750 of the donors, a V segment was called functional when productive rearrangements were above 56.7%, and segregating when the standard deviation between donors exceeded 5%. A statistical classification framework was developed to diagnose cytomegalovirus status using the catalog of TCR beta chain sequences. In a later analysis, TCR nucleotide sequences were compared against IMGT/GENE-DB human TR gene sequences so that V and J genes could be assigned. A later analysis assigned CDR3 sequences and most-parsimonious VDJ recombination scenarios with the TCRdist pipeline. In a later analysis, every TCR beta chain was defined by the combination of its CDR3 amino acid sequence and its V-gene family, and reads without a unique V-gene family were dropped. As a way to deal with suspected cross-contamination and a sequencing artifact, a later analysis dropped nearly 600 nucleotide sequences that were highly shared and had low generation probability. For each public chain, a later analysis derived a clonal expansion index from normalized ranks of inferred template counts within each repertoire. A later analysis computed generation probabilities with a VDJ recombination model fitted to out-of-frame rearrangements, and checked the results against IGoR. A later analysis scored TCR-TCR, TCR-HLA and TCR-CMV co-occurrence with hypergeometric tests, applying a repertoire-size bias correction to TCR pairs. To estimate false discovery rates, a later analysis permuted the HLA or CMV assignments 20 times. In a later analysis, co-occurring TCRs were grouped using DBSCAN, and TCRdist sequence similarity was added for clustering within HLA-allele-positive subsets. Co-occurrence clustering excluded repertoires with fewer than 30,000 or more than 120,000 public chains, plus five with anomalous nucleotide sharing. Held by TCRdb, this immuneACCESS table contains in-frame sequences only and omits some clones. Under half of the omission traces to an unresolved V gene where checked; the cause of the rest is unknown. The DNA gave D and trimming, while V, J and clone size come from that table. A total of 60,000 to 75,000 clones appear in this sample, 65% to 75% of them only once. Roughly 10% of the sample lies in the top ten.

This clone was seen a handful of times. This clone's antigen is unknown. Within one base of it there is no much larger clone, and no base qualities were kept. Sequencing used PBMCs. In this chain, TRBV19 is recombined with TRBJ1-1; the D segment cannot be called with confidence. This TCR was sampled from an older woman in good health and CMV-seropositive. The CDR3: CASSLTSNTEAFF. The base sequence is TGTGCCAGTAGCCTGACAAGCAACACTGAAGCTTTCTTT.